The 9 T cell receptor beta chains below were found in one sample sequenced in a study of blood T cell repertoires in COVID-19. The data were produced by immunoSEQ multiplex PCR, yet TCRdb's version contains in-frame clones alone and is incomplete. The sample shows some 97,000 clones, approximately 89% of them seen only once. The specimen sequenced was peripheral blood. These receptors were taken from a man aged 50-59 years with active COVID-19.

The chain joins TRBV9 to TRBJ2-1, with 11 bases that match TRBD2. CDR1 and CDR2 (germline): SGDLS, YYNGEE. V lost 2 bases and J lost 8; bases outside the gene matches: 18. The CDR3 length is 19 residues. CDR3 region: CASSVSPGKASGGQHEQFF. In nucleotides, the CDR3 is TGTGCCAGCAGCGTGTCCCCAGGGAAGGCTAGCGGGGGGCAGCATGAGCAGTTCTTC.

This chain uses TRBV18 with TRBJ1-6; 7 nucleotides align to TRBD1. In germline, CDR1 is KGHSH, CDR2 LQKENI. This CDR3 is 15 amino acids long. V lost 3 bases to trimming and J lost 7 bases; unmatched junction nucleotides: 6. CDR3 sequence reads: CASSPSGGENSPLHF. DNA of the CDR3: TGTGCCAGCTCACCTTCAGGGGGAGAAAATTCACCCCTCCACTTT.

This chain uses TRBV6-6 with TRBJ1-2; a possible D gene is TRBD1 (6 bases). Germline CDR1 and CDR2: MNHNY and SVGAGI (reference sequence). With 6 bases removed from V and 0 bases from J, the gap between germline ends came to 11 bases. This CDR3 comprises 14 residues. CDR3: CASSLDRTNYGYTF. The CDR3 nucleotides read TGTGCCAGCAGCCTAGACAGGACTAACTATGGCTACACCTTC.

The chain recombines TRBV24-1 with TRBJ2-1, with TRBD2 matching 12 bases. J was trimmed by 8 bases and V by 4 bases; bases with no gene match: 14. This CDR3 contains 18 residues. CDR1 KGHDR and CDR2 SFDVKD come from the germline V gene. CDR3 amino acids: CATSDPGDLAGGPHEQFF. The CDR3, as DNA: TGTGCCACCAGTGACCCAGGGGATCTAGCGGGAGGGCCCCATGAGCAGTTCTTC.

The CDR3, as DNA: TGTGCCAGCCGTTTTAAAGGGGTCGGCTACACCTTC. Translated, it gives CASRFKGVGYTF. The chain links TRBV19 to TRBJ1-2; D is perhaps TRBD1 (5 bases). The CDR3 length is 12 residues. Germline V gene lookup returns CDR1 LNHDA and CDR2 SQIVND (reference sequence). Trimming pared 9 bases from V and 8 bases from J, leaving 16 bases between.

This chain connects TRBV7-2 to TRBJ2-3; 8 bases match TRBD2. The CDR3 extends over 16 amino acids. V shed 1 base and J 3 bases; nucleotides not matched to a gene: 6. Germline lookup yields CDR1 SGHTA and CDR2 FQGNSA. The CDR3 sequence: CASSLGGGGRTDTQYF. The CDR3 bases are TGTGCCAGCAGCTTAGGGGGCGGGGGGAGAACAGATACGCAGTATTTT.

The rearrangement uses TRBV6-1 and TRBJ1-2, with TRBD1 matching over 7 bases. The CDR3 loop spans 14 amino acids. V lost 1 base, J lost 5 bases, and 4 bases stayed unmatched. Germline assignment: CDR1 MNHNS and CDR2 SASEGT. The CDR3 DNA follows: TGTGCCAGCAGTGAAGGACAGGGTCCTTATGGCTACACCTTC. Translating it yields CASSEGQGPYGYTF.

V and J are TRBV12-3 or TRBV12-4 and TRBJ1-2, with 7 bases lining up with TRBD1. The V segment lost 5 bases and the J segment 8 bases; nucleotides outside the gene matches: 8. This CDR3 spans 13 amino acids. CDR3 sequence: CASSKDRVRGYTF. CDR3 sequence (DNA): TGTGCCAGCAGTAAAGACAGGGTACGGGGCTACACCTTC.

The gene calls are TRBV9 and TRBJ2-2, with 10 nucleotides matching TRBD2. Germline V gene lookup returns CDR1 SGDLS and CDR2 YYNGEE. The CDR3 is 16 residues long. Trimming took 0 bases from V and 6 from J; bases not matched to a gene: 5. The CDR3 nucleotides read TGTGCCAGCAGCGTAGCAGCGGGAGGGCCCCCCGGGGAGCTGTTTTTT. Its translation is CASSVAAGGPPGELFF.